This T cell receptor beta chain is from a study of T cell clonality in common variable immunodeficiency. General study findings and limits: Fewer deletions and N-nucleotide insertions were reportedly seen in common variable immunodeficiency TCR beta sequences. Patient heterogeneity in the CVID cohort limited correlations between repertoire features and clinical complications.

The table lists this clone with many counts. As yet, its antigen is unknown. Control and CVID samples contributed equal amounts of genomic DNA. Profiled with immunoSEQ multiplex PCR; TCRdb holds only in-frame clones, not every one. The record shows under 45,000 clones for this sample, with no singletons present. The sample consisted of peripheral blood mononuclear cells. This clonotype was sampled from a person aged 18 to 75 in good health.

CDR3 DNA (partial): TGCGCCAGCACCACGGGGGGTGGCGACGCGGAGACC. Protein sequence: CASTTGGGDAET. In full, the CDR3 reads CASTTGGGDAETQYF. The rearrangement links TRBV5-1 to TRBJ2-5; the match to TRBD2 covers 7 bases. The read is 3 residues too short to cover the CDR3 end, so that end is filled in from the germline J gene. Germline V lookup: CDR1 SGHRS, CDR2 YFSETQ. V was clipped by 6 bases and J by 5 bases; unmatched bases: 13. The length of the CDR3 is 15 residues.